This TCR beta chain was profiled in a study of human T cells and chemical hapten exposure. Details on this clonotype: Its specificity is not known.

V was trimmed by 0 bases and J by 6 bases, leaving 6 bases between them. This CDR3 has 13 residues. The germline CDR1 and CDR2 sequences are PRHDT and FYEKMQ (reference sequence). The time point denotes: patch test 3, about 24 weeks after DPC sensitization. Regarding treatment: therapeutic diphenylcyclopropenone sensitization with weekly scalp DPC. Study-level findings and limits: Expanded TCRs produced significantly more large CDR3 similarity clusters than controls did.

Using its own MiXCR run on the RACE reads, TCRdb lists one record per CDR3 protein. This table has some 170,000 distinct CDR3 sequences, 25% to 30% appearing once. This TCR was sampled from a woman aged 18-35 years with alopecia areata. Some clones in this sample may be carry-over from other donors' samples. The sample in question was whole blood, obtained in connection with sensitization to the hapten diphenylcyclopropenone (DPC). The rearrangement joins TRBV13 to TRBJ1-5, with D unclear. This chain's CDR3 is CASSLGRSQPQHF. The CDR3 coding sequence is TGTGCCAGCAGCTTAGGCCGTAGTCAGCCCCAGCATTTT.